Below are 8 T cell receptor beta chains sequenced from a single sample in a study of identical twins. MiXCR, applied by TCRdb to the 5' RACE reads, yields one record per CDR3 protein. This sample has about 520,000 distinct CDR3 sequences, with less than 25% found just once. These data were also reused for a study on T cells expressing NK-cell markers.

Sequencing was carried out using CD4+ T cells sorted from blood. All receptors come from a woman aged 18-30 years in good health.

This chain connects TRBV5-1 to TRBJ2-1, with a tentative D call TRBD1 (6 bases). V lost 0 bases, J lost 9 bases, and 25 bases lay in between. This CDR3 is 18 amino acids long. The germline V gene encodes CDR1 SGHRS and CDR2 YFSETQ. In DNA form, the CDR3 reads TGCGCCAGCAGCTTGGGGGGGCGGGCAGGAACTCGAGCTGCTGAGCAGTTCTTC. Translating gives CASSLGGRAGTRAAEQFF.

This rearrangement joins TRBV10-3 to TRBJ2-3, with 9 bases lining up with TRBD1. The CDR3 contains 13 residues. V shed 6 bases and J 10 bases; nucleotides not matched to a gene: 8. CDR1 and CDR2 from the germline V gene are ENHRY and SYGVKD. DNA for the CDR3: TGTGCCATCAGCCCGACCGGACAGGGGTCGCAGTATTTT. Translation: CAISPTGQGSQYF.

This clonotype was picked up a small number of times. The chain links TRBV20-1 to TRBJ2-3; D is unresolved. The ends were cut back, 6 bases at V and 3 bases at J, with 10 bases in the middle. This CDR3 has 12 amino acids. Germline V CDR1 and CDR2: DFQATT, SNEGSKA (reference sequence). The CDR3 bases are TGCAGTGCCCGCTCCGTAACAGATACGCAGTATTTT. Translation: CSARSVTDTQYF.

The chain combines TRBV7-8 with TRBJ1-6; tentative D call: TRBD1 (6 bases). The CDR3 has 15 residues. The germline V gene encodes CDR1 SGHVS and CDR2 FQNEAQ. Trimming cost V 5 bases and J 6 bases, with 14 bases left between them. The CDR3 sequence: CASSPPGGRNSPLHF. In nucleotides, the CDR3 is TGTGCCAGCAGCCCACCGGGGGGCCGTAATTCACCCCTCCACTTT.

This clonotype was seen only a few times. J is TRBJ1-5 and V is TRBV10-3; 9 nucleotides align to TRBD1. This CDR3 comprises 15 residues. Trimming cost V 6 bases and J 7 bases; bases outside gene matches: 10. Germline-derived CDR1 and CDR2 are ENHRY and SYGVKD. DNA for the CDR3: TGTGCCATCAGCTCAATACAGGGGGCCGGGCAGCCCCAGCATTTT. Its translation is CAISSIQGAGQPQHF.

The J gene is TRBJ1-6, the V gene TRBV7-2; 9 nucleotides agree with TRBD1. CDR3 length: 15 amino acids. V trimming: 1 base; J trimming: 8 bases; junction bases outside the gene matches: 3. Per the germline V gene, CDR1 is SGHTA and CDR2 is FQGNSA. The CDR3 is CASSLGRQGDSPLHF. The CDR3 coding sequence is TGTGCCAGCAGCTTAGGGAGACAGGGGGATTCACCCCTCCACTTT.

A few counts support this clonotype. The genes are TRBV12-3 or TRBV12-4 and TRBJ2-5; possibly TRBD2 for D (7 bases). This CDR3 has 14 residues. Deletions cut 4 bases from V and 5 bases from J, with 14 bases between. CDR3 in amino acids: CASSWGAAGETQYF. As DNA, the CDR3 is TGTGCCAGCAGTTGGGGGGCAGCGGGGGAGACCCAGTACTTC.

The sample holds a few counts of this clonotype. This CDR3 reads CATGGQPNTGELFF. Written as DNA, the CDR3 is TGTGCCACCGGGGGGCAGCCTAACACCGGGGAGCTGTTTTTT. The J gene is TRBJ2-2, the V gene TRBV10-3, with D tentatively TRBD2 (7 bases). CDR3 size: 14 residues. Germline CDR1 reads ENHRY; CDR2 reads SYGVKD. V was shortened by 10 bases and J by 2 bases, with 14 bases between the two germline ends.